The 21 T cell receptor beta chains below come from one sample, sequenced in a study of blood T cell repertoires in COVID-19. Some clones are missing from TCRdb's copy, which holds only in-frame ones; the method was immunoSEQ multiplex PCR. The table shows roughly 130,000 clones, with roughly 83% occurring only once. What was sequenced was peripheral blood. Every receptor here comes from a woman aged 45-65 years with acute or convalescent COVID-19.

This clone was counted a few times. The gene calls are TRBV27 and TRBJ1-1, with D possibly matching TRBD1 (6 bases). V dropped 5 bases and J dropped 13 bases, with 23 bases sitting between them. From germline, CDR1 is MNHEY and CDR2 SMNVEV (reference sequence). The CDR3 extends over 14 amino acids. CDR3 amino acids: CASSQNHREGIGFF. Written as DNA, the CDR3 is TGTGCCAGCAGTCAAAATCACAGGGAAGGTATCGGTTTCTTT.

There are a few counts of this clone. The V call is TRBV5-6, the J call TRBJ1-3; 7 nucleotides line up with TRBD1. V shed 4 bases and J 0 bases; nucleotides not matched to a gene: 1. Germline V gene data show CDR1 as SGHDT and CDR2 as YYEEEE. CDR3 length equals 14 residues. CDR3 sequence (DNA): TGTGCCAGCAGCCGGGACAGCTCTGGAAACACCATATATTTT. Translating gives CASSRDSSGNTIYF.

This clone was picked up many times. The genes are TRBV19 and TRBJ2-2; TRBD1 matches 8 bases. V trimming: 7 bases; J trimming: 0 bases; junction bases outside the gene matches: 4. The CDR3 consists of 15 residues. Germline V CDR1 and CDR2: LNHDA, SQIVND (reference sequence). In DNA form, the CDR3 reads TGTGCCAGTAAGCGGACAGGGACGAACACCGGGGAGCTGTTTTTT. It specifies CASKRTGTNTGELFF.

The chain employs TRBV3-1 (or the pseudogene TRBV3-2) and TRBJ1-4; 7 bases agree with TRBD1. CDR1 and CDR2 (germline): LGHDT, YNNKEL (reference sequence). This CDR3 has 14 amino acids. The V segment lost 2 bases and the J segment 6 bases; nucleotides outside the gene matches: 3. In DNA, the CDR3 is TGTGCCAGCAGCCAACCCGGGACAGATGAAAAACTGTTTTTT. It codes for CASSQPGTDEKLFF.

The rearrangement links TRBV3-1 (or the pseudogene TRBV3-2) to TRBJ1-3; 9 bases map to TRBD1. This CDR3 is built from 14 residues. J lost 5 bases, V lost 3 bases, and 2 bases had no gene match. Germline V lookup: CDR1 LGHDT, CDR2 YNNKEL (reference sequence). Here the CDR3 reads CASSHGQGRNTIYF. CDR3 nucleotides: TGTGCCAGCAGCCACGGACAGGGGAGAAACACCATATATTTT.

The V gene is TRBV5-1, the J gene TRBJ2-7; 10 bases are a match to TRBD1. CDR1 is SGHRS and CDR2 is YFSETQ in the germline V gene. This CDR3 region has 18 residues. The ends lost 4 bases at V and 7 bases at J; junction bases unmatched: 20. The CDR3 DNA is TGCGCCAGCAGCCCCGGGCCCGGGACAGGGGCTCCGGGGGGGGAGCAGTACTTC. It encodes CASSPGPGTGAPGGEQYF.

The CDR3 bases are TGCGCCAGCAGCTTAGGGGAACAGGGCGGCTCCGTGGTTGGCTACACCTTC. This codes for CASSLGEQGGSVVGYTF. The chain uses TRBV5-1 and TRBJ1-2; D is perhaps TRBD1 (6 bases). Germline values: CDR1 SGHRS, CDR2 YFSETQ. Trimming left V 2 bases short and J 7 bases short, with 24 bases between. The CDR3 has 17 residues.

CDR3 coding DNA: TGTGCCAGCAGCGTAGCTCTGGGGGCGAGGGAGCAGTACTTC. This translates into CASSVALGAREQYF. V is TRBV9 and J is TRBJ2-7, with a weak D call TRBD1 (6 bases). The CDR3 loop spans 14 amino acids. CDR1 and CDR2 from the germline V gene are SGDLS and YYNGEE. V lost 0 bases to trimming and J lost 7 bases, with 14 bases between them.

CDR3 sequence reads: CASSRGRANEQFF. The CDR3 DNA reads as TGTGCCAGCAGCCGGGGGAGGGCGAATGAGCAGTTCTTC. The chain recombines TRBV5-6 with TRBJ2-1, with 7 bases aligning to TRBD2. From germline, CDR1 is SGHDT and CDR2 YYEEEE. The ends lost 4 bases at V and 7 bases at J; junction bases unmatched: 5. The CDR3 totals 13 residues. Filled out from reference TRBV5-6 and TRBJ2-1, the complete variable domain reads DAGVTQSPTHLIKTRGQQVTLRCSPKSGHDTVSWYQQALGQGPQFIFQYYEEEERQRGNFPDRFSGHQFPNYSSELNVNALLLGDSALYLCASSRGRANEQFFGPGTRLTVL.

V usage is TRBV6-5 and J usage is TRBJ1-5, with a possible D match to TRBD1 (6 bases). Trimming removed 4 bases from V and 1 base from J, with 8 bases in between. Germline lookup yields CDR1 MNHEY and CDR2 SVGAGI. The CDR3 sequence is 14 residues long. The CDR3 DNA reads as TGTGCCAGCAGTTTGGGGGCCAGCAATCAGCCCCAGCATTTT. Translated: CASSLGASNQPQHF.

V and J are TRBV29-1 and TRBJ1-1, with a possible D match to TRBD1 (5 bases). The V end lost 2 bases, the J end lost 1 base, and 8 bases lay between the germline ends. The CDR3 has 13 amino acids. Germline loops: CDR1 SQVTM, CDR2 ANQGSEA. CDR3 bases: TGCAGCGTTGAAACAGGAACGAACACTGAAGCTTTCTTT. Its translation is CSVETGTNTEAFF. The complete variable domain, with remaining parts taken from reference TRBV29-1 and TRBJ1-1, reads SAVISQKPSRDICQRGTSLTIQCQVDSQVTMMFWYRQQPGQSLTLIATANQGSEATYESGFVIDKFPISRPNLTFSTLTVSNMSPEDSSIYLCSVETGTNTEAFFGQGTRLTVV.

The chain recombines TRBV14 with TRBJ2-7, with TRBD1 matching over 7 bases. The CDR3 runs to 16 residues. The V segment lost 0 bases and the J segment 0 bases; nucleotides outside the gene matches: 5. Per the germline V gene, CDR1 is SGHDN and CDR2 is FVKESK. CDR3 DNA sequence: TGTGCCAGCAGCCAAGACCGGACAGGATACTCCTACGAGCAGTACTTC. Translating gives CASSQDRTGYSYEQYF.

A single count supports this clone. The CDR3 sequence: CASSVGGGYSNQPQHF. The CDR3 DNA reads TGTGCCAGCAGTGTTGGGGGAGGGTATAGCAATCAGCCCCAGCATTTT. The gene calls are TRBV6-1 and TRBJ1-5; TRBD1 might be the D (5 bases). The CDR3 extends over 16 amino acids. CDR1 is MNHNS and CDR2 is SASEGT in the germline V gene. V lost 4 bases, J lost 0 bases, and 13 bases lay in between.

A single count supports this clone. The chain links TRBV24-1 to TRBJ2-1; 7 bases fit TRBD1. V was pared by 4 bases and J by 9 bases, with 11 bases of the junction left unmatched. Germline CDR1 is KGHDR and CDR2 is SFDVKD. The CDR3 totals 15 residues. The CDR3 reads CATSDDRAGRGEQFF. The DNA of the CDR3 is TGTGCCACCAGTGACGACAGGGCAGGAAGGGGTGAGCAGTTCTTC.

This chain's CDR3 is CASSYSNTGVYEQYF. CDR3 nucleotide sequence: TGTGCCAGCAGTTACTCGAATACAGGGGTATACGAGCAGTACTTC. The rearrangement joins TRBV6-5 to TRBJ2-7, with 7 nucleotides matching TRBD1. In germline, CDR1 is MNHEY, CDR2 SVGAGI. V trimming: 0 bases; J trimming: 4 bases; junction bases outside the gene matches: 6. The CDR3 totals 15 residues.

As DNA, the CDR3 is TGTGCCAGTAGTATAGACTCTAGCGGGGGGCAGGATGAGCAGTTCTTC. It encodes CASSIDSSGGQDEQFF. This chain connects TRBV19 to TRBJ2-1; the match to TRBD2 covers 11 bases. Germline CDR1 LNHDA, CDR2 SQIVND (reference sequence). The CDR3 has 16 residues. V lost 0 bases, J lost 8 bases, and 6 bases stayed unmatched.

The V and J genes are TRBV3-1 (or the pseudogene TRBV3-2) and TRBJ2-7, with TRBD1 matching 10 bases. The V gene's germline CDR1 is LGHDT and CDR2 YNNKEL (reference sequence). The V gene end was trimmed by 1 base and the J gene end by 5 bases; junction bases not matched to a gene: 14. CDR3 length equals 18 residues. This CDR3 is CASSQATSDRGRNDEQYF. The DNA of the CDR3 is TGTGCCAGCAGCCAAGCCACCTCCGACAGGGGGCGGAATGACGAGCAGTACTTC.

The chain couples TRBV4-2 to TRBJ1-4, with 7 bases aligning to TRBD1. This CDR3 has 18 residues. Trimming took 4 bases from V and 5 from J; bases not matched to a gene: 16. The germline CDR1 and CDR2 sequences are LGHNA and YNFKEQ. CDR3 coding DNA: TGTGCCAGCAGCCCCGACAGGGCACTCCCCGGGTTCAATGAAAAACTGTTTTTT. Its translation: CASSPDRALPGFNEKLFF.

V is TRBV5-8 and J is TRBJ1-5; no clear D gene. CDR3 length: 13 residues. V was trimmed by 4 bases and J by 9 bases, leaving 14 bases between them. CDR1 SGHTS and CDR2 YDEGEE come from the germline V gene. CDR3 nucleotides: TGTGCCAGCAGCGAAATGCCAGAATGGCCCCAGCATTTT. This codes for CASSEMPEWPQHF.

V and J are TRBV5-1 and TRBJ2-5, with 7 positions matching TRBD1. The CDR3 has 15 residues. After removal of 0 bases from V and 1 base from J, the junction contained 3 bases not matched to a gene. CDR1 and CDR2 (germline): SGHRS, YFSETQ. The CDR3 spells CASSLAGQLQETQYF. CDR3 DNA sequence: TGCGCCAGCAGCTTGGCGGGACAGCTCCAAGAGACCCAGTACTTC.

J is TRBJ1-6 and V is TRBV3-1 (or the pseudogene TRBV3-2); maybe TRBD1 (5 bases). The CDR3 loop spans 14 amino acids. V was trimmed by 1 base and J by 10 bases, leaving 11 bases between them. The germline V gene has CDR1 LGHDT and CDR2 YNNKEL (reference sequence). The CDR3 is CASSQVQARSPLHF. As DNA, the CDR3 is TGTGCCAGCAGCCAAGTACAGGCGCGATCACCCCTCCACTTT.